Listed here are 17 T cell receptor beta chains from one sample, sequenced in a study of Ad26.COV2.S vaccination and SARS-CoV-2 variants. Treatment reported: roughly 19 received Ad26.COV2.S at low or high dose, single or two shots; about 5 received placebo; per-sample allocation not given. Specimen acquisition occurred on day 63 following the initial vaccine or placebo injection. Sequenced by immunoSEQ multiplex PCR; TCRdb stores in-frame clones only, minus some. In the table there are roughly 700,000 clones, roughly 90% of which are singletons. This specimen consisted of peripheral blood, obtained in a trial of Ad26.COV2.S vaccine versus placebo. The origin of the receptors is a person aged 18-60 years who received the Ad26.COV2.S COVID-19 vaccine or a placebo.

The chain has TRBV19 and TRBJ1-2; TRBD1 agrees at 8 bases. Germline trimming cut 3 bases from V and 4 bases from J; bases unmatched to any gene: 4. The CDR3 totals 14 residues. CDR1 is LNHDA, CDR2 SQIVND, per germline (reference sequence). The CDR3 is CASSMTGVLYGYTF. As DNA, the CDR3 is TGTGCCAGTAGTATGACAGGGGTGCTCTATGGCTACACCTTC.

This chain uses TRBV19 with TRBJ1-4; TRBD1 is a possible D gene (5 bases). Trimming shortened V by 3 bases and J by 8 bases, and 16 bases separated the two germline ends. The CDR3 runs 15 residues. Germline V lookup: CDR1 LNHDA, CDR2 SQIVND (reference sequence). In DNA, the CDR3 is TGTGCCAGTAGTATTCCGGGACTCACTGAGGAAAAACTGTTTTTT. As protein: CASSIPGLTEEKLFF.

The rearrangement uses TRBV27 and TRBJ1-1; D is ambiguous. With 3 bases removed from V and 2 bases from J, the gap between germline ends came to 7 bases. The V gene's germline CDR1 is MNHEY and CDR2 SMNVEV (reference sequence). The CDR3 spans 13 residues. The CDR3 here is CASSFGINTEAFF. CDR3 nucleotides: TGTGCCAGCAGTTTTGGGATTAACACTGAAGCTTTCTTT.

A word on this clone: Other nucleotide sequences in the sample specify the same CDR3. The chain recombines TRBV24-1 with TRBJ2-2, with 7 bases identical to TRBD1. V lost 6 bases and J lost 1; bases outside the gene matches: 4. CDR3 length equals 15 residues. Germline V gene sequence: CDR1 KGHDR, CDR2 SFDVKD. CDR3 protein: CATSPGGLNTGELFF. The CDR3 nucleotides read TGTGCCACCAGTCCAGGGGGTTTGAACACCGGGGAGCTGTTTTTT.

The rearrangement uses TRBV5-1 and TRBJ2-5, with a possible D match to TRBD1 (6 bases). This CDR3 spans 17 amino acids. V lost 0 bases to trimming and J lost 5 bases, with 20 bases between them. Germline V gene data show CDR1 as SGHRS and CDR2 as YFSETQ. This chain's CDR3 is CASSLAFGRGSSETQYF. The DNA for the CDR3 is TGCGCCAGCAGCTTGGCCTTCGGCAGGGGTTCATCGGAGACCCAGTACTTC.

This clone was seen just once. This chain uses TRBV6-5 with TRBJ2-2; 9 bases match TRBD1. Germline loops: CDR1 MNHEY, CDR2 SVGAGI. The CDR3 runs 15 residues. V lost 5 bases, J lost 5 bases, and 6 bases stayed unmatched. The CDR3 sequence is CASSPLDRGTGELFF. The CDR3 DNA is TGTGCCAGCAGTCCACTCGACAGGGGGACCGGGGAGCTGTTTTTT.

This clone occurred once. As DNA, the CDR3 is TGTGCCAGCAGCCCCCCGAGGGGCAATGAGCAGTTCTTC. Its translation is CASSPPRGNEQFF. This chain uses TRBV7-2 with TRBJ2-1; possibly TRBD1 or TRBD2 for D (5 bases each). The germline gives CDR1 SGHTA, CDR2 FQGNSA. Trimming removed 5 bases from V and 6 bases from J, with 11 bases in between. This CDR3 has 13 amino acids.

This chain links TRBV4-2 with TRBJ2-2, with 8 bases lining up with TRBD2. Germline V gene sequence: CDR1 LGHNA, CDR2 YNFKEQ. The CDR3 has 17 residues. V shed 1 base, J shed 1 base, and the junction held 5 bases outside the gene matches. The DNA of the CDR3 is TGTGCCAGCAGCCAAGGTACCCTAGCGGGGAACACCGGGGAGCTGTTTTTT. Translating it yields CASSQGTLAGNTGELFF.

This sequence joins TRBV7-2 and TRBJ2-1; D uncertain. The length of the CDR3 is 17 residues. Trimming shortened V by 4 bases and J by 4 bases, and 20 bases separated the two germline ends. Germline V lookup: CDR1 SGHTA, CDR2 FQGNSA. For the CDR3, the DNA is TGTGCCAGCAGCTCCCACCCCGCGGCTACCGGGTACAATGAGCAGTTCTTC. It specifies CASSSHPAATGYNEQFF.

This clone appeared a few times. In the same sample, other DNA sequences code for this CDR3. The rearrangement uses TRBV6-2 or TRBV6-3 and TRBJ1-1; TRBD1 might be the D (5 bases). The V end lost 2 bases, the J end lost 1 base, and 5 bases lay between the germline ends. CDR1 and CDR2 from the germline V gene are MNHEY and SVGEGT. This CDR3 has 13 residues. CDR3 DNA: TGTGCCAGCAGTTACGGACAGAACACTGAAGCTTTCTTT. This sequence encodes CASSYGQNTEAFF.

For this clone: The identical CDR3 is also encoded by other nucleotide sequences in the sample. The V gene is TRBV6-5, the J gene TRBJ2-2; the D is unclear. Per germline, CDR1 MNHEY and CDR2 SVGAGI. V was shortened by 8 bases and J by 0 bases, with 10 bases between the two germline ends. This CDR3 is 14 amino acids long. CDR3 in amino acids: CASRRNSNTGELFF. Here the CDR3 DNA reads TGTGCCAGCCGGAGAAACTCGAACACCGGGGAGCTGTTTTTT.

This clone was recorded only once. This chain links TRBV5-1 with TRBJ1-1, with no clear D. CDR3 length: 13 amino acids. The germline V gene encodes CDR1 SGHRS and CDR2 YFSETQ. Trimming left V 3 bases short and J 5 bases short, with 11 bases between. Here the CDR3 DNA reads TGCGCCAGCAGCTCCGGGATGCGAACTGAAGCTTTCTTT. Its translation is CASSSGMRTEAFF.

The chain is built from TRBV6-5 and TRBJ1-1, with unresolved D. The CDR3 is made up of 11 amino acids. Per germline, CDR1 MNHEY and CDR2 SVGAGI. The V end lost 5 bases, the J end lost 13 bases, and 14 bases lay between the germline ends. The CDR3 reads CASSRSGSLFF. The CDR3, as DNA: TGTGCCAGCAGTCGGTCGGGGTCCCTTTTCTTT.

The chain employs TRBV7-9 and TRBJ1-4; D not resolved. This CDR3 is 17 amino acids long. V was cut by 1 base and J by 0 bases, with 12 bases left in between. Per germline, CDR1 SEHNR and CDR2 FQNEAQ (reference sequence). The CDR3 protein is CASSLEVNGATNEKLFF. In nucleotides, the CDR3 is TGTGCCAGCAGCTTAGAGGTCAATGGGGCAACTAATGAAAAACTGTTTTTT. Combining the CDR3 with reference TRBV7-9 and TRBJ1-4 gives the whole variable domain DTGVSQNPRHKITKRGQNVTFRCDPISEHNRLYWYRQTLGQGPEFLTYFQNEAQLEKSRLLSDRFSAERPKGSFSTLEIQRTEQGDSAMYLCASSLEVNGATNEKLFFGSGTQLSVL.

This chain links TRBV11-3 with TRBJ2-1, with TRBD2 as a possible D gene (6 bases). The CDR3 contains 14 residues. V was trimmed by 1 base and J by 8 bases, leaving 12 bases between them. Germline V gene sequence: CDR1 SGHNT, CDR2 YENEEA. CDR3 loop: CASSLGGVTDEQFF. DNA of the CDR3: TGTGCCAGCAGCTTAGGGGGGGTTACGGATGAGCAGTTCTTC.

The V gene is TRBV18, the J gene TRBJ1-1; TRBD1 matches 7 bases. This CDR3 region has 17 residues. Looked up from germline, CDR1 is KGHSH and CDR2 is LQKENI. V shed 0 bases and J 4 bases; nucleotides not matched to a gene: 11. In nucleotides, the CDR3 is TGTGCCAGCTCACCACCCAGGGGGACGGGCATCGGCACTGAAGCTTTCTTT. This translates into CASSPPRGTGIGTEAFF.

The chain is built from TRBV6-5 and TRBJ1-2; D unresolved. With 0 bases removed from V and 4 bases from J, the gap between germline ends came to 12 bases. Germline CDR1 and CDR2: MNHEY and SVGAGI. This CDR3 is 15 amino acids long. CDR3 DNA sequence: TGTGCCAGCAGTTACTCTCGAGGGTCGGGCTATGGCTACACCTTC. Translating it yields CASSYSRGSGYGYTF.